This TCR beta chain is from a study of T cell responses to AZD1222 COVID-19 vaccine. Study-level findings and limits: In the spike-specific TCR repertoire, nearly half reportedly target unmutated variant regions. The repertoires were collected only after the peak T cell response. Elevations in Spike-specific TCR breadth and depth followed administration of two AZD1222 doses.

Some second doses came at about 4 weeks and others at about 12 weeks; these were pooled. V was trimmed by 4 bases and J by 5 bases, leaving 14 bases between them. The CDR3 sequence is 13 residues long. Germline loops: CDR1 SQVTM, CDR2 ANQGSEA. In regard to this clone: Its matching antigen is unknown.

Some clones are missing from TCRdb's copy, which holds only in-frame ones; the method was immunoSEQ multiplex PCR. The sample lists more than 75,000 clones; 85% to 90% were seen once. This clonotype originated in an adult who received the AZD1222 COVID-19 vaccine. Sequencing was performed on peripheral blood, taken 28 days after the second AZD1222 dose. The chain employs TRBV29-1 and TRBJ2-5; D is unresolved. DNA of the CDR3: TGCAGCGTTGTTGGAGTTGGTTTGGAGACCCAGTACTTC. Its protein is CSVVGVGLETQYF.